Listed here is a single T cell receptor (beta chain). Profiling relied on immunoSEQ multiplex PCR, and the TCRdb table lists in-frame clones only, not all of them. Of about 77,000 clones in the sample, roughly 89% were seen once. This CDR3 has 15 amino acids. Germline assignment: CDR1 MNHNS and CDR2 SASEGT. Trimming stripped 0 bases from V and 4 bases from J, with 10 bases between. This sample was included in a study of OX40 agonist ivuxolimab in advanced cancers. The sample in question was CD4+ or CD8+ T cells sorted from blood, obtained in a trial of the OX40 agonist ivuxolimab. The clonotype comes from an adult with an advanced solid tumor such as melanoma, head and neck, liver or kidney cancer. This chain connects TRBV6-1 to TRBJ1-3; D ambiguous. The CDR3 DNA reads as TGTGCCAGCAGTGAAGCATCGGGGTGGGGAAACACCATATATTTT. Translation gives CASSEASGWGNTIYF.